This T cell receptor (beta chain) was recovered during a study of blood T cell repertoires in COVID-19 (TCRdb year 2020). General notes on the study: Samples covering the acute and convalescent phases of COVID-19 were provided by collaborators in the United States, Italy and Spain. Where HLA class I and class II types were available, the types were taken from metadata supplied by the sample provider, not from assay-based typing. The material from the prospective study consisted of cDNA or gDNA derived from T cells, B-cell-depleted T cells, or PBMCs. Deeply sampled blood TCRbeta repertoires from subjects exposed to, actively infected with, or recovered from COVID-19 were included in the dataset. Sample metadata almost always included a de-identified subject ID, COVID-19 status, age in years and sex. The samples were drawn from the first 160 participants of the ongoing ImmuneRACE study and from over a thousand subjects provided by 6 global collaborators. The repertoires were released in a freely available public database meant as a resource for research on the immune response to SARS-CoV-2.

Collaborating institutions collected whole blood in K2EDTA tubes following their own protocols. Collaborator samples were shipped for TCRbeta analysis as frozen whole blood, isolated PBMCs, or DNA extracted from either sample type. The immunoSEQ Assay, a bias-controlled multiplex PCR, was used to amplify TCRbeta CDR3 regions from genomic DNA. The study's own analysis went as follows. The number of nucleated cells in each sample was estimated by amplification of reference gene primers within the assay. To quantify the absolute abundance of each unique TCRbeta CDR3 rearrangement, sequence reads were collapsed and filtered. Productive Simpson clonality was computed per sample as the square root of Simpson's diversity index over productive rearrangements. TCRdb carries this immuneACCESS record with in-frame sequences only. Its versions omit some clonotypes, under half of them owing to an unresolved V gene in the studies checked, with the rest unexplained. V and J calls and clone size are as listed in that table; D and trimming were resolved from the DNA. The sample table holds 60,000 to 75,000 clones, of which 87% were seen once. The ten largest make up under 6.5% of the sample.

Study-wide conclusions, independent of this receptor: The quantity of clinical and demographic metadata differed by source and by participant and was supplied without curation.

Deletion took 0 bases off V and 0 bases off J, with a span of 7 bases between the germline ends. From the cysteine through the phenylalanine, the CDR3 covers 15 amino acids. Just the 45-base CDR3 DNA is kept, in frame starting at base 1. CDR1 and CDR2 are read off the germline V gene as SGDLS and YYNGEE. As to this clone: The clone's antigen remains unknown. It has no much larger one-base neighbor in the sample; base qualities were not kept.

Recombination linked TRBV9 to TRBJ1-5; the D gene is not confidently resolved. Sequencing was carried out using peripheral blood. The clonotype was recovered from a man aged 50-59 years with active COVID-19. In nucleotide form, the sequence is TGTGCCAGCAGCGTAGATGAGTATAGCAATCAGCCCCAGCATTTT. Its protein reads: CASSVDEYSNQPQHF.